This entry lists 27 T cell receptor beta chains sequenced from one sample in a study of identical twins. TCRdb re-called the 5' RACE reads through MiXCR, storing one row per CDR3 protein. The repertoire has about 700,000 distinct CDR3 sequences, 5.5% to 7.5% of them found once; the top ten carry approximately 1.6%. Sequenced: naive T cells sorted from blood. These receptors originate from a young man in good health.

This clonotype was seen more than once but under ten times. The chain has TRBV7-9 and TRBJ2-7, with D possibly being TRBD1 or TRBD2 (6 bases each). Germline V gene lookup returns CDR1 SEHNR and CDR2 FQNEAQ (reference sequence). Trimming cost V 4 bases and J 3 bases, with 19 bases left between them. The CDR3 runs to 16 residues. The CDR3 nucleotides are TGTGCCAGCAGCTCGGGTCGGGGGCCGAGTCTCTACGAGCAGTACTTC. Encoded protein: CASSSGRGPSLYEQYF.

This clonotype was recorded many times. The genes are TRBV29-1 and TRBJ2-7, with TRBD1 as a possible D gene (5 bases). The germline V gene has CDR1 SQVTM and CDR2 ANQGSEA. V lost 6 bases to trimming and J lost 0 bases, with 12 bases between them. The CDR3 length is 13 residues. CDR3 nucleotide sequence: TGCAGCGTCCTCCTAGGGGTCTCCTACGAGCAGTACTTC. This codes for CSVLLGVSYEQYF.

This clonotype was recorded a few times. CDR3: CASSGTSGTSSYNEQFF. As DNA, the CDR3 is TGTGCCAGCAGCGGGACTAGCGGGACGAGCTCCTACAATGAGCAGTTCTTC. This chain connects TRBV12-3 or TRBV12-4 to TRBJ2-1, with 13 bases matching TRBD2. The CDR3 has 17 amino acids. The V segment lost 6 bases and the J segment 0 bases; nucleotides outside the gene matches: 5.

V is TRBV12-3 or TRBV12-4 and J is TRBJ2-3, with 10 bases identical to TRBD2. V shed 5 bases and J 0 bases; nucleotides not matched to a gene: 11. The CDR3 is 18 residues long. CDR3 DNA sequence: TGTGCCAGCAGTCTACGGACTAGCGGACGATTTAGCACAGATACGCAGTATTTT. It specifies CASSLRTSGRFSTDTQYF.

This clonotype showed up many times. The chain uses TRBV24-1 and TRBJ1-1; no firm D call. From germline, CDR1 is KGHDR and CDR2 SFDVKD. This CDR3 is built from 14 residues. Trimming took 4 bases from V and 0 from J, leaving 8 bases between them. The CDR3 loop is CATSEGPLNTEAFF. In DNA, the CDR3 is TGTGCCACCAGTGAGGGCCCATTGAACACTGAAGCTTTCTTT.

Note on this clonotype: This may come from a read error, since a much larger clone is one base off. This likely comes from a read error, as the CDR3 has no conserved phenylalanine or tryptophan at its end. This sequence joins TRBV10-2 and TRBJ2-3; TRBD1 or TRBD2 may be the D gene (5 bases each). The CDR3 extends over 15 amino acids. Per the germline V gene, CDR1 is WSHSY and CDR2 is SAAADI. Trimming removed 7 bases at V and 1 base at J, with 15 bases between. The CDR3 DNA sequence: TGCGCCAGCAACGGCCGGGACCCGCGCACAGATACGCAGTATTTG. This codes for CASNGRDPRTDTQYL.

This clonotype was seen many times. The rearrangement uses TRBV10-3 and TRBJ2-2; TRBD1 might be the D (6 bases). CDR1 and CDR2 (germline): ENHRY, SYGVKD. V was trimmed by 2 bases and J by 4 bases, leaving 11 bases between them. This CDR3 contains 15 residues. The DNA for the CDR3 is TGTGCCATCAGTGAGCCCGGACAGCTCACCGGGGAGCTGTTTTTT. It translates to CAISEPGQLTGELFF.

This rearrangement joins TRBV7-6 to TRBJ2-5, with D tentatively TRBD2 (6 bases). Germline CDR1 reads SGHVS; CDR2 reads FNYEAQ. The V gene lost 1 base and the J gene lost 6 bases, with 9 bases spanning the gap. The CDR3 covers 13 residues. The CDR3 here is CASSLGRGKTQYF. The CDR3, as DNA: TGTGCCAGCAGCTTAGGGAGGGGAAAGACCCAGTACTTC.

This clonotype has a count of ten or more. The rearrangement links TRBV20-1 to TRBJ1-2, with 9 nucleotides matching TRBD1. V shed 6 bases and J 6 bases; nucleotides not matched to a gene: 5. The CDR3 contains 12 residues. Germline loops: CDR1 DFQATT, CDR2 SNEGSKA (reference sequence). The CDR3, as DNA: TGCAGTGCAAACGACAGGGGGAATGGCTACACCTTC. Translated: CSANDRGNGYTF.

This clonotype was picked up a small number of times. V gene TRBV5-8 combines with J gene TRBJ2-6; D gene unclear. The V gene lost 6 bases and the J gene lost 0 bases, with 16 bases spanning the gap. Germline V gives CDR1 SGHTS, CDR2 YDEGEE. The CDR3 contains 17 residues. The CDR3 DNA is TGTGCCAGCAACTCTTTTATCCGAAACTCTGGGGCCAACGTCCTGACTTTC. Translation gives CASNSFIRNSGANVLTF.

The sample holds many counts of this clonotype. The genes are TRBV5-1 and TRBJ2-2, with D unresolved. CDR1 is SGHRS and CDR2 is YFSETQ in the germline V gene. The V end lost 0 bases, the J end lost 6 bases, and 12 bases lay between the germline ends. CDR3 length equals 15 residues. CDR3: CASSLDSSRAGELFF. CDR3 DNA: TGCGCCAGCAGCTTGGATTCAAGTCGAGCCGGGGAGCTGTTTTTT.

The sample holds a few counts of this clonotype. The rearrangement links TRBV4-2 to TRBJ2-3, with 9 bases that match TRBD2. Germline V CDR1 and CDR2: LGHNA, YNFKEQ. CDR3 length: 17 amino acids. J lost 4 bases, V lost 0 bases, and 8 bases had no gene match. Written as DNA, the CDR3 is TGTGCCAGCAGCCAAGAAGGGGGGCGGGAGGGGGCAGATACGCAGTATTTT. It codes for CASSQEGGREGADTQYF.

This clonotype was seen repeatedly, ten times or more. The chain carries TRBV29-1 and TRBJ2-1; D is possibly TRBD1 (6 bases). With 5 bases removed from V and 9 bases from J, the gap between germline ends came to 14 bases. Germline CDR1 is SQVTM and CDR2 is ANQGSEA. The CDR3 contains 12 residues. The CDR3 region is CSVIQGLSEQFF. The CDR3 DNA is TGCAGCGTTATACAGGGTCTTAGTGAGCAGTTCTTC.

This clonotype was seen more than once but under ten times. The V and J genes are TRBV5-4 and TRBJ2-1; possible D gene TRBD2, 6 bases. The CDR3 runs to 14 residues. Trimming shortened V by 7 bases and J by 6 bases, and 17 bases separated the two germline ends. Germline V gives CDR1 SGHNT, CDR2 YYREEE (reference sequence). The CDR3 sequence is CASRHLQAGNEQFF. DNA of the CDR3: TGTGCCAGCCGACACCTCCAAGCGGGCAATGAGCAGTTCTTC.

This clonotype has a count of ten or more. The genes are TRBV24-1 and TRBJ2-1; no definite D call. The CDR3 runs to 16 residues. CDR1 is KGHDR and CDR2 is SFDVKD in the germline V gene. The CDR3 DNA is TGTGCTACTGCAAGAGGAGCCGCAGGCCAATTCGTCGAGCAGTTCTTC. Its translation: CATARGAAGQFVEQFF.

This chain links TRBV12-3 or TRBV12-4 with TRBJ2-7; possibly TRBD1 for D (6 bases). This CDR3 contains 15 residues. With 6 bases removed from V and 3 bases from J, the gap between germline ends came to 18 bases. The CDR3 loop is CASSRVGGLGYEQYF. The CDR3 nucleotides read TGTGCCAGCAGCCGGGTTGGGGGCTTGGGCTACGAGCAGTACTTC.

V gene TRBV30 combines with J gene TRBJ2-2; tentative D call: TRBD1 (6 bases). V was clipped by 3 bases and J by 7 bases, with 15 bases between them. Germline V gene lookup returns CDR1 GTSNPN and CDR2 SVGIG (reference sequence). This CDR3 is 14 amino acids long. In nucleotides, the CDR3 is TGTGCCTGGAGGCCTCAGGGGTGGGTCGGGGAGCTGTTTTTT. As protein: CAWRPQGWVGELFF.

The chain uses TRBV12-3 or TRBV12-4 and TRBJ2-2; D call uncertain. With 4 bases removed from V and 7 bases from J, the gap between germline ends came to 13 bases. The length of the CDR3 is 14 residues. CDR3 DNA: TGTGCCAGCAGTTCGCTGCTTATGGGCGGGGAGCTGTTTTTT. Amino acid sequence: CASSSLLMGGELFF.

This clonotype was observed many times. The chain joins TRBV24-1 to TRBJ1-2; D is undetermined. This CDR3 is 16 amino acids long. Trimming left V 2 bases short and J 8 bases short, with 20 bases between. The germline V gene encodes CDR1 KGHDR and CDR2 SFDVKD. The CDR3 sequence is CATSDSRHTRDPGYTF. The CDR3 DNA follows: TGTGCCACCAGTGATTCCCGGCATACCAGAGACCCAGGCTACACCTTC.

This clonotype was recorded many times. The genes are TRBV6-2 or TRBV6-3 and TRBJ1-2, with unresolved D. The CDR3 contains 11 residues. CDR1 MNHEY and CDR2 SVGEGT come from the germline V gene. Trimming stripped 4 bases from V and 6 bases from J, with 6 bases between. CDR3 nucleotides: TGTGCCAGCAGTTCGTTACATGGCTACACCTTC. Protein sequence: CASSSLHGYTF.

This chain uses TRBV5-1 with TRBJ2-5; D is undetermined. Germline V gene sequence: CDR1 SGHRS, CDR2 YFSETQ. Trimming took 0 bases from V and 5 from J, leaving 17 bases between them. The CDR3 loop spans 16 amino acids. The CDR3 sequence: CASSLENYGTGETQYF. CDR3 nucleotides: TGCGCCAGCAGCTTGGAGAATTACGGAACCGGGGAGACCCAGTACTTC.

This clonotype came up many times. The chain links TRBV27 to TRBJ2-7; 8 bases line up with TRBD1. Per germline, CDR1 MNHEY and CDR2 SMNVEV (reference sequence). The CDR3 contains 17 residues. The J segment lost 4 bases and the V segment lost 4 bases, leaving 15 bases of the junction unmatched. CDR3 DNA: TGTGCCAGCAGTTCCCAAACGGCGGCAGGGGGCGTTTACGAGCAGTACTTC. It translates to CASSSQTAAGGVYEQYF.

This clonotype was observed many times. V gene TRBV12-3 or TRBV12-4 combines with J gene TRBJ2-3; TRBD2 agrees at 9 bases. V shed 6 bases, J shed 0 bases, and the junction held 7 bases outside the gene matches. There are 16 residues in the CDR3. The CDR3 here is CASRLSGRISTDTQYF. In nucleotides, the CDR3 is TGTGCCAGCAGGTTGAGCGGGAGGATTAGCACAGATACGCAGTATTTT.

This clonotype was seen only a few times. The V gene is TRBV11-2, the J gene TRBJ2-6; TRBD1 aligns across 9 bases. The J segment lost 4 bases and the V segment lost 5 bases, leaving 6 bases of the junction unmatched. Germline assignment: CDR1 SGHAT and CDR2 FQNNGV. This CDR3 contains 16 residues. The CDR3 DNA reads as TGTGCCAGCAGCACGTACAGGGGGCAAGGGGCCAACGTCCTGACTTTC. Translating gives CASSTYRGQGANVLTF.

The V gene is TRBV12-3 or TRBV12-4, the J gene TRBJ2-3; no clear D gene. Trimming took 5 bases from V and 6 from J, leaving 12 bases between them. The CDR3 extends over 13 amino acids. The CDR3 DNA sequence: TGTGCCAGCAGTCCCCTTCCAGCCGATACGCAGTATTTT. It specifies CASSPLPADTQYF.

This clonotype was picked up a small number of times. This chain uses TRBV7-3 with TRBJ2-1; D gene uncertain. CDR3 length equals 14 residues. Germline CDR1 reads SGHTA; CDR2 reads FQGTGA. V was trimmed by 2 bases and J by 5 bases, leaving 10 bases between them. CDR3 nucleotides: TGTGCCAGCAGCTTACTGTCACGGGACAATGAGCAGTTCTTC. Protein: CASSLLSRDNEQFF.

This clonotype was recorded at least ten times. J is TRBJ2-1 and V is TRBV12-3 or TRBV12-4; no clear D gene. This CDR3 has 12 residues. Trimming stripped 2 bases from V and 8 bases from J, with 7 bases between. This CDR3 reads CASSLKGHEQFF. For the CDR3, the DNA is TGTGCCAGCAGTTTAAAAGGACATGAGCAGTTCTTC.